The TCR beta chain described here comes from a study of T cells in localized non-small cell lung cancer (TCRdb year 2020). Study-wide context: The study examined T cell repertoires in approximately 240 patients with early-stage NSCLC and compared tumors with uninvolved tumor-adjacent lungs. The cohort comprised roughly 230 treatment-naïve NSCLC patients with resected, localized lung tumors. NSCLC patients had a mean age of roughly 64 years, and approximately 140 were male and 85 to 110 female.

The immunoSEQ Assay was used to sequence TCR beta CDR3 regions from DNA. Per the source publication's procedure: T cell density was computed as TCR beta template counts normalized to usable DNA estimated by amplifying housekeeping genes. Using the preseqR package, richness was estimated by extrapolating to 120,000 templates for tissue samples and 400,000 templates for PBMC samples. Clonality was calculated as one minus Pielou's evenness. Differential abundance testing on productive amino-acid clonotypes, with a minimum total count of 5 and an alpha of 0.1, was used to identify tissue-enriched TCRs. The Jaccard Index and the Morisita Overlap Index were used to quantify repertoire overlap between compartments. GLIPH grouped TCR beta CDR3s together with public tetramer-defined viral CDR3s, and a viral motif had to include at least three viral sequences and show V-gene enrichment. TCRdb re-hosts the immuneACCESS table, in-frame sequences only. Its copies lack some clones; in the studies checked, an unresolved V gene accounts for under half of them, and the cause for the rest is not known. That table supplies the V and J calls and clone size; D and trimming were determined from the DNA. For this sample there are about 39,000 clones; around 79% appear just once. The ten largest clones take up approximately 35% of the sample.

What the work shows at the level of the full study, not this receptor alone: A median of 57 of the top 100 tumor clones turned up in the paired uninvolved adjacent lung, and under 30 of those clones also ranked among the top 100 of that same adjacent lung. Longer overall survival was associated with higher blood T cell density, whereas shorter survival was associated with higher adjacent-lung clonality. Since the design was exploratory, TCR variables were selected using unadjusted p-values with no false-discovery rate correction. Because multi-region sequencing of the tumors was not done, intratumor heterogeneity could not be ruled out. The highest T cell clonality was observed in uninvolved tumor-adjacent lung, where clonality exceeded that of tumor, suggesting that antigenic responses were more focused in uninvolved tumor-adjacent lung.

For CDR1 and CDR2, the germline V gene lists WSHSY and SAAADI. The CDR3 runs 15 residues from the cysteine to the phenylalanine. Of the read, only the CDR3 DNA is kept; its 45 bases are in frame from base 1. V is shortened by 0 bases, J by 7 bases, and the region joining them spans 13 bases. With respect to this clone: Its antigen remains unidentified. Within one base of it there is no much larger clone, and no base qualities were kept.

At diagnosis, tumor, uninvolved tumor-adjacent lung and peripheral blood were collected and then preserved as a mix of FFPE and fresh-frozen material. Blood samples were analyzed as peripheral blood mononuclear cells for TCR repertoire profiling. This sample comprised PBMCs, obtained before any cancer treatment. The chain links TRBV10-2 with TRBJ2-1; the D gene is possibly TRBD2, with 6 bases matching. This clonotype was sampled from a woman aged 35-75 years with stage II squamous cell lung carcinoma. The CDR3 region has the sequence CASSESIGGYNEQFF. The nucleotide sequence is given as TGCGCCAGCAGTGAGTCGATCGGGGGATATAATGAGCAGTTCTTC.